This T cell receptor (beta chain) was identified during a study of blood T cell repertoires in COVID-19. Original analysis: Reference gene primer amplification in the assay estimated nucleated cell counts. TCRdb keeps only in-frame clones here, not all; method: immunoSEQ multiplex PCR. V and J calls and clone size are those listed in that table; D and trimming were worked out from the DNA. Among 250,000 or so clones listed, 88% were seen once. Germline trimming cut 8 bases from V and 0 bases from J; bases unmatched to any gene: 6. The CDR3 extends over 15 amino acids. Germline V gene sequence: CDR1 ENHRY, CDR2 SYGVKD.

The chain uses TRBV10-3 and TRBJ2-3, with 9 bases identical to TRBD2. This clonotype originated in a woman aged 60 to 75 with acute or convalescent COVID-19. The sample was peripheral blood. This CDR3 reads CAIGGGTSSTDTQYF. The CDR3 bases are TGTGCCATCGGGGGTGGGACTAGCAGCACAGATACGCAGTATTTT.